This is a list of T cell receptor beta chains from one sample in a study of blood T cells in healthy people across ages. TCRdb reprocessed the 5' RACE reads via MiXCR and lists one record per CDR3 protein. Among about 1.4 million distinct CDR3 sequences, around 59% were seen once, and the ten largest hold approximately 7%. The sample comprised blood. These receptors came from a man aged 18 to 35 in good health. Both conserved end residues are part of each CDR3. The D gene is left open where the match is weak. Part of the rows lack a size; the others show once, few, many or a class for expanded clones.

CDR3: CASGRFYSSSGANVLTF
DNA: TGTGCCAGCGGCCGATTTTATAGCAGCTCTGGGGCCAACGTCCTGACTTTC
D: -
size: -
V: TRBV6-1
J: TRBJ2-6

CDR3: CASSLARVNYEQYF
DNA: TGTGCCAGCAGCTTAGCAAGGGTGAACTACGAGCAGTACTTC
D: -
size: -
V: TRBV7-9
J: TRBJ2-7

CDR3: CASSQGSVAYKQYF
DNA: TGTGCCAGCAGCCAAGGGTCGGTTGCCTACAAGCAGTACTTC
D: -
size: -
V: TRBV4-2
J: TRBJ2-7

CDR3: CASRNIRESESSGANVLTF
DNA: TGCGCCAGCAGAAACATTAGAGAATCCGAAAGCTCTGGGGCCAACGTCCTGACTTTC
D: -
size: few
V: TRBV4-1
J: TRBJ2-6

CDR3: CASSQDPGTGGYIQYF
DNA: TGCGCCAGCAGCCAAGATCCAGGCACAGGGGGGTACATTCAGTACTTC
D: TRBD1
size: -
V: TRBV4-1
J: TRBJ2-4

CDR3: CASSWGQFEQYF
DNA: TGTGCCAGCAGCTGGGGACAGTTCGAGCAGTACTTC
D: TRBD1
size: many
V: TRBV28
J: TRBJ2-7

CDR3: CASSLPGQGVVTEAFF
DNA: TGCGCCAGCAGCTTGCCCGGACAGGGGGTAGTAACTGAAGCTTTCTTT
D: TRBD1
size: -
V: TRBV5-1
J: TRBJ1-1

CDR3: CAGSGDRASPLHF
DNA: TGTGCCGGCAGTGGCGACAGGGCTTCACCCCTCCACTTT
D: TRBD1
size: -
V: TRBV6-2/TRBV6-3
J: TRBJ1-6

CDR3: CASSRNGQGQEQYF
DNA: TGCGCCAGCAGTCGGAACGGACAGGGACAGGAGCAGTACTTC
D: TRBD1
size: -
V: TRBV5-1
J: TRBJ2-7

CDR3: CSVVAQDGEQYF
DNA: TGCAGCGTTGTAGCACAGGATGGGGAGCAGTACTTC
D: -
size: -
V: TRBV29-1
J: TRBJ2-7